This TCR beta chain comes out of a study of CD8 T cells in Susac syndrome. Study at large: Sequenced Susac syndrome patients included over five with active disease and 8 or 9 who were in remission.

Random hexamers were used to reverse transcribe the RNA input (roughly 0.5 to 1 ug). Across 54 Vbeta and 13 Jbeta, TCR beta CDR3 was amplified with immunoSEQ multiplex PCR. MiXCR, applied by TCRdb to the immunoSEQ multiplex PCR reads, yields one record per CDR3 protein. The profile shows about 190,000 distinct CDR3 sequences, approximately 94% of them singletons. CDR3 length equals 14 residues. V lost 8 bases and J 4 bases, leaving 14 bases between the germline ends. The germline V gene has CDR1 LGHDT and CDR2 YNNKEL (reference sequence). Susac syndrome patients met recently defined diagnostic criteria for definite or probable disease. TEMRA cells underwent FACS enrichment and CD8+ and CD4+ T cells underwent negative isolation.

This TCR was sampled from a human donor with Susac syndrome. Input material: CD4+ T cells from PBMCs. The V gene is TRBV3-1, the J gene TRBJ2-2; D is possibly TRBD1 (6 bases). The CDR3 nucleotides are TGTGCCAGCTCGGGACACCCCAGCACCGGGGAGCTGTTTTTT. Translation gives CASSGHPSTGELFF.